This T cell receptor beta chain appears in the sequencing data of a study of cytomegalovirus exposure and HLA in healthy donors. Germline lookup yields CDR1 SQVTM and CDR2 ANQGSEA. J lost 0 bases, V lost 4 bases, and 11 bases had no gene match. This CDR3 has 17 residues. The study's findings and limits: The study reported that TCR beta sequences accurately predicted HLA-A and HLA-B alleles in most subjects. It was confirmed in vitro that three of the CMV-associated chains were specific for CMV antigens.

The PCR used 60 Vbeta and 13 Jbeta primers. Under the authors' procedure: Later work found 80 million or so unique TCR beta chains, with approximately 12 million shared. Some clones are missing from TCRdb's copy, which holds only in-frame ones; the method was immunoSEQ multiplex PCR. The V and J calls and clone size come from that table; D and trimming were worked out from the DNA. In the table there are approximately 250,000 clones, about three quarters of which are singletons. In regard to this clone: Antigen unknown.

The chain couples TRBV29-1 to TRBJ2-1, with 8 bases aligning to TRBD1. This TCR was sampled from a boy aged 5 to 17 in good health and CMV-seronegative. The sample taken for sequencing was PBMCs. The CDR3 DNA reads TGCAGCGTTGTTGGACAGGGTGCGGAAAGCTCCTACAATGAGCAGTTCTTC. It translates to CSVVGQGAESSYNEQFF.